This T cell receptor (beta chain) was observed in a study of blood T cell repertoires in COVID-19. Study-level background: The origin of the acute and convalescent COVID-19 samples was the United States, Italy and Spain. The cDNA or gDNA used as material had been derived from T cells, B-cell-depleted T cells, or PBMCs.

Looked up from germline, CDR1 is LGHDT and CDR2 is YNNKEL (reference sequence). The ends lost 4 bases at V and 8 bases at J; junction bases unmatched: 9. The CDR3 extends over 16 amino acids. As originally analysed: For nucleated cells, counts were estimated from reference gene primer amplification. Libraries were prepared by immunoSEQ multiplex PCR; TCRdb keeps only in-frame clonotypes and omits some of them. For V, J and clone size, that table is used; D and trimming come from the DNA. The sample shows approximately 470,000 clones, approximately 83% of them seen only once. The specimen was peripheral blood. The chain carries TRBV3-1 (or the pseudogene TRBV3-2) and TRBJ2-1; 12 bases line up with TRBD2. The receptor's source is a human donor in a cohort sampled during active COVID-19. CDR3 amino acids: CASSPLAGGITDEQFF. The CDR3 coding sequence is TGTGCCAGCAGCCCCCTAGCGGGAGGGATTACGGATGAGCAGTTCTTC.